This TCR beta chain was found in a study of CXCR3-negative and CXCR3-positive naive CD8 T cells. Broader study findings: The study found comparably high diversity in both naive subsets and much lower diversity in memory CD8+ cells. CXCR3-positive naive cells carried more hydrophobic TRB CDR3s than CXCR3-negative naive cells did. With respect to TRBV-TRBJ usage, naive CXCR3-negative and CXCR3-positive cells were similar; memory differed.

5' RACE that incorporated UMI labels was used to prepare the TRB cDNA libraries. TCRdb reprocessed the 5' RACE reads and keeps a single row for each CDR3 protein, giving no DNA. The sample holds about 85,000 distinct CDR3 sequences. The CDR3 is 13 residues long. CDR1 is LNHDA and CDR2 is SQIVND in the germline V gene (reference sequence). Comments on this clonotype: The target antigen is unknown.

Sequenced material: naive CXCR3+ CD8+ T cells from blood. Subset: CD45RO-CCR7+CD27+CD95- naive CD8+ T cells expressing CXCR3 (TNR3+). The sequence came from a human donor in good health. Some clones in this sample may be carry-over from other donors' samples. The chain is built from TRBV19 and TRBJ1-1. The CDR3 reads CASSISANTEAFF.